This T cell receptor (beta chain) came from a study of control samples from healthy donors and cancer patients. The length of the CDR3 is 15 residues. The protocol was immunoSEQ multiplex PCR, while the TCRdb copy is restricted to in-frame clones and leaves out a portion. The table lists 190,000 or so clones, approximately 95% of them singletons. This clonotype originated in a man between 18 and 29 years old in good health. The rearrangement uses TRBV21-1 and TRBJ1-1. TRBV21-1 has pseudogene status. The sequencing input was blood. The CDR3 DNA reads TGTGCCAGCAGCAAAGCGAGAGGTAAGAGGGGTGAAGCTTTCTTT. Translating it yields CASSKARGKRGEAFF.